Included here is one T cell receptor (beta chain) sequence, with context. This CDR3 fails to terminate in the conserved phenylalanine or tryptophan, so it likely reflects a read error. The CDR3 covers 14 residues. CDR1 is ENHRY, CDR2 SYGVKD, per germline. The V end was cut by 6 bases, the J end by 1 base, with 12 bases between. Before being chosen for sequencing, patients had shown CD8+CD57+ cell expansion by flow cytometry. This specimen belongs to a study of CD8+CD57+ T cells in acquired aplastic anemia. The template for TCR beta VDJ and CDR3 sequence profiling was genomic DNA. Each CDR3 protein gets one entry after TCRdb re-called the reads with MiXCR. Here the sample spans roughly 150,000 distinct CDR3 sequences, around half being singletons.

This receptor was identified in a human donor with aplastic anemia. This rearrangement joins TRBV10-3 to TRBJ1-1; the D is unclear. Sequenced: sorted CD4+, CD8+, or CD8+CD57+ T cells (not recorded which) from PBMCs. The CDR3 loop is CAISGSDRNTEAFL. DNA of the CDR3: TGTGCCATCAGCGGATCGGACCGGAACACTGAAGCTTTCCTT.